This T cell receptor (beta chain) was sequenced in a study of blood T cell repertoires in COVID-19. At the level of the study: Researchers got acute and convalescent COVID-19 samples from the United States, Italy and Spain. The cDNA or gDNA used as material had been derived from T cells, B-cell-depleted T cells, or PBMCs.

Authors' processing steps: Amplification of reference gene primers provided the estimated nucleated cell counts. Repertoires were generated with immunoSEQ multiplex PCR, while TCRdb's copy carries only in-frame clones and drops some. V, J and clone size reflect that table, while D and trimming were determined from the DNA. The sample yields about 380,000 clones, approximately 81% seen once. The material sequenced was peripheral blood. This receptor was identified in a woman aged 18 to 35 with acute or convalescent COVID-19.

The CDR3 coding sequence is TGTGCCAGTAGTATATGGTACGGGTTCTATGGCTACACCTTC. It specifies CASSIWYGFYGYTF. The chain carries TRBV19 and TRBJ1-2, with D hard to call. The germline V gene encodes CDR1 LNHDA and CDR2 SQIVND (reference sequence). Trimming removed 2 bases from V and 4 bases from J, with 11 bases in between. This CDR3 contains 14 residues.